This T cell receptor (beta chain) was obtained from a study of cytomegalovirus exposure and HLA in healthy donors (dated by TCRdb to about 2017). With regard to the full study: An earlier analysis of several hundred of the donors reported 276 Gb of sequence data and around 110 million unique TCR beta sequences obtained from roughly 180 million T cells. About 300 gigabases of sequencing data and tens of millions of unique TCR sequences were included in an early release covering about 700 HLA-typed donors. Donor age, sex, ethnicity and CMV serostatus were compiled alongside the repertoire data. Because of strong linkage in the cohort, roughly five DR-DQ haplotypes were treated as single units for association and clustering. All discovery cohort repertoires had been generated on a single sequencing platform. HLA typing covered class I and class II loci at four-digit resolution. Using immunosequencing, the study profiled T cell repertoires from 666 subjects and related those repertoires to cytomegalovirus serostatus. The later analysis used no new phenotypic data to find candidate immune exposures, relying instead on TCR beta sequences and their occurrence across donors. A later analysis re-examined previously published TCR beta repertoires from around 670 donors and added high-resolution HLA genotyping to investigate patterns of TCR occurrence. Genome-wide SNP genotypes for about 65% of the 666 donors were used in a later genetic analysis, which treated that subset as a discovery cohort. The aim of the study was to test whether cataloging public T cell receptors could identify signatures of past pathogen exposure. On average, 235,054 unique TCR beta nucleotide sequences were sequenced per donor among a few hundred genotyped donors of the cohort, with roughly 20% of those sequences being non-productive. To decide whether each TCR beta V gene segment behaved as functional or pseudogenic, an earlier analysis of fewer than 750 of the donors relied on high-throughput TCR beta sequencing. Along with the approximately 670-subject first cohort, a separate validation cohort of over a hundred different subjects was used. Typing coverage varied by locus: roughly 629-640 donors for A, B, C, DRB1 and DQB1; approximately 500 for DQA1; approximately 570 for DPA1; under 490 for DPB1. To predict cytomegalovirus infection status, the study brought together high-throughput TCR immunosequencing, statistical association of individual TCRs with disease status, and machine learning. The genetic ancestry cluster associated with self-reported Caucasian donors included about 81% of the roughly 360 genotyped donors. Here is what the overall study found, with its caveats: A cluster of highly shared sequence variants was judged likely to be a technical artifact of the sequencing pipeline. A further reported finding was that TCR beta sequences accurately predicted the HLA-A and HLA-B alleles for most subjects in the first cohort. Compared with the approximately 670-donor mean, donors in an Asian-associated ancestry cluster had fewer N-insertions in productive TCRs, according to a later genetic analysis. In a later analysis, over 15,000 TCR beta sequences were associated with specific HLA alleles at a false discovery rate of 0.05. Roughly uniform sequencing depth across donors was assumed in presence/absence analyses, although this assumption may not hold. The 87-base-pair reads could not distinguish some IMGT-functional V segments, including TRBV6-2 and TRBV6-3, so those segments were excluded. A later analysis found that most CMV-associated TCR beta chains appeared HLA-restricted, with HLA associations seemingly driven largely by CMV exposure. In both the original and validation cohorts, the classifier was reported to diagnose cytomegalovirus status with high specificity and sensitivity. In a later analysis, HLA-associated TCR beta chains were found to be more clonally expanded and to have lower generation probabilities than equally common non-associated chains. An association between a missense DCLRE1C variant and V-gene and J-gene trimming of TCR beta chains was found in a later genetic analysis and replicated in an independent cohort. In a later analysis, the rate of TCR association differed among HLA loci, with DRB1 alleles having the most associated TCRs and HLA-C alleles having the fewest. Most TCR sequences were observed very rarely across donors, whereas some public TCRs were present in many individuals. In an earlier analysis of some 640 of the donors, most TCR beta V segments were observed in productive rearrangements about 87% or about 30% of the time, broadly matching IMGT annotations. Approximately 16 rarely observed V segments, including chromosome 9 orphons, were excluded from the earlier analysis of about 500 of the donors because counts were too low. The study gave a list of some 150 TCR beta chains associated with cytomegalovirus. Because HLA typing was unavailable for some donors at each locus, only the typed subset was used in association tests. The cohort was sequenced for TCR beta chains only, and without alpha or paired-chain data the features that could be detected were limited. For the cohort, immune exposure information was limited to CMV serostatus. In vitro tests confirmed that a few of the cytomegalovirus-associated TCR beta chains recognize cytomegalovirus antigens. When HLA alleles, especially DR and DQ, strongly co-occurred, TCR associations were difficult to assign to individual alleles. Linkage disequilibrium might explain the correlated functional status among segregating V segments, but an unknown experimental factor could not be excluded. It was suggested by the authors that the approach could potentially be generalized to other disease states and immunological phenotypes. In a later analysis, several top co-occurrence clusters were reported to appear linked to parvovirus B19, influenza, CMV and Epstein-Barr virus.

Sequences LGHNT (CDR1) and FRNRAP (CDR2) are obtained from the germline V gene. Between the V and J ends, shortened by 5 bases and 7 bases respectively, the junction contains 15 bases. From the cysteine through the phenylalanine, the CDR3 covers 15 amino acids. The only DNA kept is the CDR3, 45 bases in frame from the first base. The cohort consisted of hundreds of healthy bone marrow donors. At the time of sampling, every cohort member was nominally healthy, though immune exposures that went unrecorded were likely present. The donor tested CMV seronegative and was one of the 352 seronegative cohort members. Every donor gave a peripheral blood sample, and the peripheral blood mononuclear cells from that sample were used for TCR beta sequencing. Genomic DNA was extracted from the blood cell samples with the Qiagen DNeasy Blood Extraction Kit. Libraries were made using the immunoSEQ multiplex PCR assay. For the multiplex PCR, a mixture combining 60 forward primers for TCR Vbeta segments and 13 reverse primers for TCR Jbeta segments was used. A multiplex PCR assay on genomic DNA amplified the CDR3 region of rearranged TCR beta genes. The amplified TCR beta libraries were sequenced on the Illumina HiSeq System as 87-base-pair reads. Concerning the study's data processing: A later analysis counted about 80 million unique TCR beta chains across the 690 or so repertoires, and some 11 million of these chains were shared by at least two donors. A nearest-neighbor algorithm error-corrected the raw reads and collapsed the reads into unique sequences, merging closely related sequences to remove PCR and sequencing errors. To assign V, D and J gene segments, CDR3 sequences were aligned to IMGT reference sequences. For a sequence to be retained, at least a six-nucleotide match to both a V gene segment and a J gene segment was required. A rearrangement counted as productive if the CDR3 had no stop codons and remained in frame with V and J, and every other rearrangement counted as non-productive. Following IMGT convention, CDR3 was defined as the stretch from the second conserved V-encoded cysteine to the conserved J-encoded phenylalanine. Sequences without an unambiguous match to a single V gene segment were excluded from the earlier analysis of 587 of the donors. In an earlier analysis of 500 to 750 of the donors, V segments were called functional above 56.7% productive rearrangements and were called segregating when the between-donor standard deviation exceeded 5%. A statistical classification framework was built for diagnosing cytomegalovirus status from the catalog of TCR beta chain sequences. In a later analysis, TCR nucleotide sequences were compared against IMGT/GENE-DB human TR gene sequences so that V and J genes could be assigned. The TCRdist pipeline was used in a later analysis to assign CDR3 sequences and most-parsimonious VDJ recombination scenarios. A later analysis defined each TCR beta chain by its CDR3 amino acid sequence plus V-gene family, and excluded reads lacking a unique V-gene family. As a way to deal with suspected cross-contamination and a sequencing artifact, a later analysis dropped more than 500 nucleotide sequences that were highly shared and had low generation probability. A later analysis calculated a clonal expansion index for each public chain from normalized within-repertoire ranks of inferred template counts. In a later analysis, generation probabilities were computed using a VDJ recombination model fitted to out-of-frame rearrangements, and the results were checked against IGoR. In a later analysis, hypergeometric tests were used to score TCR-TCR, TCR-HLA and TCR-CMV co-occurrence, with a repertoire-size bias correction applied to TCR pairs. False discovery rates were estimated in a later analysis by permuting HLA or CMV assignments 20 times. In a later analysis, co-occurring TCRs were grouped using DBSCAN, and TCRdist sequence similarity was added for clustering within HLA-allele-positive subsets. For co-occurrence clustering, repertoires with fewer than 30,000 or more than 120,000 public chains were excluded, along with several repertoires with anomalous nucleotide sharing. The clones in this table, taken by TCRdb from immuneACCESS, are in-frame only. Not every clone is retained; where verified, under half of the shortfall comes from an unresolved V gene, and the cause of the rest is unknown. The V and J calls and clone size come from that table; D and trimming were worked out from the DNA. The table kept for this sample lists about 54,000 clones. 6.5% to 8% of the sample is held by the ten biggest clonotypes.

Worth noting for this clone: The antigen it recognizes is unknown.

The V and J segments used are TRBV12-5 and TRBJ1-6; matching of 5 bases hints at TRBD1 as the D gene. Input material: PBMCs. The receptor comes from a woman aged 40 to 50 in good health and CMV-seronegative. The DNA sequence is given as TGTGCTAGTGGTCTCCTCTGGCGGGGGAATTCACCCCTCCACTTT. Translation gives CASGLLWRGNSPLHF.